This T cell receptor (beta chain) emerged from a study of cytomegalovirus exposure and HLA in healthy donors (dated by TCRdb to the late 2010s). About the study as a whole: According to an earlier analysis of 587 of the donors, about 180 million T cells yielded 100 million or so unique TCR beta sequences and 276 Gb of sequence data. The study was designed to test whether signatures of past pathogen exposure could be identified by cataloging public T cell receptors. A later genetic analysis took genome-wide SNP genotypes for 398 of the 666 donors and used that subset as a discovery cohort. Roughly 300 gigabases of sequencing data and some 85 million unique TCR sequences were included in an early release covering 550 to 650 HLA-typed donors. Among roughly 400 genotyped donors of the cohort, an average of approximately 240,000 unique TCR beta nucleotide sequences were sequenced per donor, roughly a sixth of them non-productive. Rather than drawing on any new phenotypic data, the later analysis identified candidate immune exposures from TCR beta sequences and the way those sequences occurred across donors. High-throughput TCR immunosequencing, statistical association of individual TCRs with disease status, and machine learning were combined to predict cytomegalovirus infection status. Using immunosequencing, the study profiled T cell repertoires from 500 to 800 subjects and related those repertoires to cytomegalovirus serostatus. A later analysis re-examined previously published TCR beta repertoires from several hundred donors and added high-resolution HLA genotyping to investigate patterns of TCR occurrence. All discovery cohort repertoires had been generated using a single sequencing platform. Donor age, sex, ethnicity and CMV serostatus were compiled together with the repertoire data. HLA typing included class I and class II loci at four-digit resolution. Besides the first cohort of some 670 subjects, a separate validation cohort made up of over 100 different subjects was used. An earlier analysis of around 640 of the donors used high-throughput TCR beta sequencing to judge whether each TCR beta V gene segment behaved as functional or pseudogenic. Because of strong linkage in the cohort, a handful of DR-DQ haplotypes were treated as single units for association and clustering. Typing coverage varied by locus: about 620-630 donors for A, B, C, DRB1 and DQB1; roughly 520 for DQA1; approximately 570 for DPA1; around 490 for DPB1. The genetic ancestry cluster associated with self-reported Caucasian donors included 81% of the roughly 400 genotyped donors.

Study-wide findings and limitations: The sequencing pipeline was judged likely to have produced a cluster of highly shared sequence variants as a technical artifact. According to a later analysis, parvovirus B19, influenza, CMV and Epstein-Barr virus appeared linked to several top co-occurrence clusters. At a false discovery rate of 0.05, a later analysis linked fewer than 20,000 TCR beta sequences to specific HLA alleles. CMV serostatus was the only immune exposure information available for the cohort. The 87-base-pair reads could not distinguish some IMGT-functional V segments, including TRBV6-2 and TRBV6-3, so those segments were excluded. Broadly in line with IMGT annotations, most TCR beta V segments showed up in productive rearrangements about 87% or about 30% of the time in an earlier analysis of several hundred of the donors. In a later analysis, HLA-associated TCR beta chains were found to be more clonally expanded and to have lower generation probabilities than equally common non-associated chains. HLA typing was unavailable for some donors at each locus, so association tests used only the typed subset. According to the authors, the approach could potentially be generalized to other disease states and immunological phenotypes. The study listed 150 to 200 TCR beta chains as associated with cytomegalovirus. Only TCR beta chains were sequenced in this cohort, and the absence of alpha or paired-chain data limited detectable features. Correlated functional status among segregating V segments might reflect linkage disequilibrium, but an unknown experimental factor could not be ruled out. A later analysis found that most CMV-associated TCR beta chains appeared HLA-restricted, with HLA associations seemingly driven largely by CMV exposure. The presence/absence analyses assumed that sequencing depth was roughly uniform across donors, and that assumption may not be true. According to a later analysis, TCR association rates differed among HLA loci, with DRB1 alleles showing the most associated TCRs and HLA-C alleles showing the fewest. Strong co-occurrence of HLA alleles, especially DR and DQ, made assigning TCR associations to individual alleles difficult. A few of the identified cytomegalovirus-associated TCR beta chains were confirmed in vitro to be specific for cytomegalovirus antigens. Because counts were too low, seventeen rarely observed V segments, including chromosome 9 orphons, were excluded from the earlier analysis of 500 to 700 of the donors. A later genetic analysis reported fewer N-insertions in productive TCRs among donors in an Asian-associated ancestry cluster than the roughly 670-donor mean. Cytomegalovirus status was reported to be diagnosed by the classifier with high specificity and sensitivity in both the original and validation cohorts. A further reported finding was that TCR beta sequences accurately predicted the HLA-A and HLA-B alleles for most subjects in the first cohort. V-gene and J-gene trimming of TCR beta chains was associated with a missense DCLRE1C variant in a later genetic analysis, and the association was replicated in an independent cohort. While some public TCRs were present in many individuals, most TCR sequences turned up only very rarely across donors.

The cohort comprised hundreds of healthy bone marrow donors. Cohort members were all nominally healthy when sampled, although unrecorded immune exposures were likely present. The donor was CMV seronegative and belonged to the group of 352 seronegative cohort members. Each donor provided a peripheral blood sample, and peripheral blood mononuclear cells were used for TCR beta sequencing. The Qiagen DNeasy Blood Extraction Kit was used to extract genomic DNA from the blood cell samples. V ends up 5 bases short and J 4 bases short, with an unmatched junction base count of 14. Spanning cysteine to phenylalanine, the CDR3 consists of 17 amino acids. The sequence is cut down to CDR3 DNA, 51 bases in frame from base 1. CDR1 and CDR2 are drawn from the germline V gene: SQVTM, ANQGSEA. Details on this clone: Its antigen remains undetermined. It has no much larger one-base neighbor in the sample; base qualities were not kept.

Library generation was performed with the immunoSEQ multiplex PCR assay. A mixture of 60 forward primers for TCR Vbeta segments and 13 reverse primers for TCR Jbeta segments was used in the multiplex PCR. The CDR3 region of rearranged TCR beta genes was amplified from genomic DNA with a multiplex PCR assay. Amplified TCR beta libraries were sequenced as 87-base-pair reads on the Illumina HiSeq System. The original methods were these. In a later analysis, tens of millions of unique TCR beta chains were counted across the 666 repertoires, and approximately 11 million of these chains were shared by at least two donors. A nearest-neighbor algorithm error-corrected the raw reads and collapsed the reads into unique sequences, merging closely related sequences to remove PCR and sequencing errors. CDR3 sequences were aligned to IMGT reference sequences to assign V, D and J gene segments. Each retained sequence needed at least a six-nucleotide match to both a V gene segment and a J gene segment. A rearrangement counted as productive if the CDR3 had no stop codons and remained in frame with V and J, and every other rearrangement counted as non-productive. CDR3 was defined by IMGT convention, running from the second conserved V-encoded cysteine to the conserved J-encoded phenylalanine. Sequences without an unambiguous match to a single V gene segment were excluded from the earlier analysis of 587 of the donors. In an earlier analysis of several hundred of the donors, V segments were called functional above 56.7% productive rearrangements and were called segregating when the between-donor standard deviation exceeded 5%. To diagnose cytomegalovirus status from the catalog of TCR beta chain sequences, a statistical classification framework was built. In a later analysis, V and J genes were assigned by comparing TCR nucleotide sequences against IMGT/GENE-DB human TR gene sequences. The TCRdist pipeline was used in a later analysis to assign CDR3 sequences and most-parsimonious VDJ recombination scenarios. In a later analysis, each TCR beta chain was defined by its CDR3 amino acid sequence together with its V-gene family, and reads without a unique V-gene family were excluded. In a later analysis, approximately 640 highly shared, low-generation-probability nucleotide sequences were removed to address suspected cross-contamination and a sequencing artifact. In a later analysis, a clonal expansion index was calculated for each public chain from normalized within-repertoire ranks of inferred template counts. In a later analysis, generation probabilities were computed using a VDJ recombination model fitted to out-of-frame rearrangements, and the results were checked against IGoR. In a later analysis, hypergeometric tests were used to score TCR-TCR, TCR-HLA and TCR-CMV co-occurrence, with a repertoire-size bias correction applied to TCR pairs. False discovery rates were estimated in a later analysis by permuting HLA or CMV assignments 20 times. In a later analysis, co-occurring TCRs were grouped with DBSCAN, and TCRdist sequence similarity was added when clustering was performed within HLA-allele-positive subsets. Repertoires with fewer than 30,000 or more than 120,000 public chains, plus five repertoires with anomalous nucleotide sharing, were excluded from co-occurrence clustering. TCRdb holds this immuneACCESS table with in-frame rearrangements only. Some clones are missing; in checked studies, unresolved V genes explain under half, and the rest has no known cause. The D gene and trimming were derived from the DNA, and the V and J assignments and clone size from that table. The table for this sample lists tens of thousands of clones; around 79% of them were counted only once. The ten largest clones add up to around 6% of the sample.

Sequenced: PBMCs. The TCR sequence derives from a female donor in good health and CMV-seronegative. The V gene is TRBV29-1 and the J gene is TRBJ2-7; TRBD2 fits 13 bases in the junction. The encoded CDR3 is CSVLRETSGRAGYEQYF. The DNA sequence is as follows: TGCAGCGTTTTACGGGAAACTAGCGGGAGGGCCGGGTACGAGCAGTACTTC.